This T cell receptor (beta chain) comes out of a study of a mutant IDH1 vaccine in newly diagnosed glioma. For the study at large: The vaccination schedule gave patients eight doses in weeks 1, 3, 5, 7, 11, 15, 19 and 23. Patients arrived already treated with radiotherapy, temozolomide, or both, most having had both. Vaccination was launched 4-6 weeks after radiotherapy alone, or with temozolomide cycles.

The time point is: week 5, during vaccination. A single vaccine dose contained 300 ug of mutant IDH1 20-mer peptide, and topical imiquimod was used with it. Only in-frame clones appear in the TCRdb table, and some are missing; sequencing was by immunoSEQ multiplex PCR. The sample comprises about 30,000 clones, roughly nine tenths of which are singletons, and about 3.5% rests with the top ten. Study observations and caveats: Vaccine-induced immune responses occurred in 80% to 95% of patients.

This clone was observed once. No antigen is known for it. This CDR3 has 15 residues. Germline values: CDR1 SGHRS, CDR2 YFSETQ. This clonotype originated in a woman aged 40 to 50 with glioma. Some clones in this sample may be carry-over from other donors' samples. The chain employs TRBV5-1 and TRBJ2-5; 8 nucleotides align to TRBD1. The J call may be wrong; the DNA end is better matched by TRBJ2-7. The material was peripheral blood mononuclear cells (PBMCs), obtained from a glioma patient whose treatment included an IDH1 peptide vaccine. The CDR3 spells CASSWGKGQVYEQYF. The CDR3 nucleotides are TGCGCCAGCAGCTGGGGAAAGGGACAGGTCTACGAGCAGTACTTC.